The clone carrying this TCR beta chain was detected once. Antigen specificity is unknown. Only in-frame clones appear in the TCRdb table, and some are missing; sequencing was by immunoSEQ multiplex PCR. The sample holds about 680,000 clones; roughly 90% are singletons and the top ten take around 1.4%. CDR1 is MNHEY and CDR2 is SVGAGI in the germline V gene. This CDR3 contains 15 residues. V trimming: 6 bases; J trimming: 2 bases; junction bases outside the gene matches: 9. The record originates from a study of Ad26.COV2.S vaccination and SARS-CoV-2 variants. Turning to the study itself: A COV1001 Ad26.COV2.S trial-arm participant provided the sample. Once or twice, 56 days apart, Ad26.COV2.S was delivered intramuscularly.

Treatment noted: some 19 received Ad26.COV2.S at low or high dose, single or two shots; about five received placebo; per-sample allocation not given. Collection of samples fell on day 63 after the first vaccine or placebo injection. Study-level findings and limits: Vaccinated individuals (as opposed to placebo recipients) had higher spike-specific TCR breadth. Those who received vaccine or placebo ended up with similar non-spike TCR breadth.

The origin of this receptor is a person aged 18 to 59 who received the Ad26.COV2.S COVID-19 vaccine or a placebo. The source was peripheral blood, collected in a trial of Ad26.COV2.S vaccine versus placebo. V and J are TRBV6-5 and TRBJ2-7; 8 bases map to TRBD1. CDR3 DNA: TGTGCCAGCAGCTTAGGGTGGGACAGGACCTACGAGCAGTACTTC. It encodes CASSLGWDRTYEQYF.